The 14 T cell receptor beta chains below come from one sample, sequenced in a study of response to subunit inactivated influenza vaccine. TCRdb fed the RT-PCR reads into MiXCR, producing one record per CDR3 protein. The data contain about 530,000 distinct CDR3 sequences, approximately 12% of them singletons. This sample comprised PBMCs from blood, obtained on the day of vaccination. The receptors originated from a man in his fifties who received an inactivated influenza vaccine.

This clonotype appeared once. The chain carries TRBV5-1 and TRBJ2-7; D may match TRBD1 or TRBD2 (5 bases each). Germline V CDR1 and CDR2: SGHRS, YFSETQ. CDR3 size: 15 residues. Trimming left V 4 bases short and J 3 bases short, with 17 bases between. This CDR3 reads CASSPGTELLYEQYF. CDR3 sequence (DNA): TGCGCCAGCAGCCCCGGGACGGAACTCCTCTACGAGCAGTACTTC.

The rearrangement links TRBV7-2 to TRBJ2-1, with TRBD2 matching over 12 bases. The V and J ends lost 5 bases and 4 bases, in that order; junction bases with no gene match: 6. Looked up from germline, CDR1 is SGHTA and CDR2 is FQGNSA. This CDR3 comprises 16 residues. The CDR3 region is CASSIGTSGSYNEQFF. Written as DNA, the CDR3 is TGTGCCAGCAGCATAGGGACTAGCGGGTCTTACAATGAGCAGTTCTTC.

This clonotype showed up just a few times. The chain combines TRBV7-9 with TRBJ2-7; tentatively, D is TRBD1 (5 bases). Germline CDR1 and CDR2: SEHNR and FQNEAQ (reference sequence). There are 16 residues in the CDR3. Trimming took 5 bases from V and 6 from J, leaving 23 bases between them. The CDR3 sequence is CASSPSSSILRGEQYF. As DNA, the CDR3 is TGTGCCAGCAGCCCATCTTCCTCGATCTTAAGGGGCGAGCAGTACTTC.

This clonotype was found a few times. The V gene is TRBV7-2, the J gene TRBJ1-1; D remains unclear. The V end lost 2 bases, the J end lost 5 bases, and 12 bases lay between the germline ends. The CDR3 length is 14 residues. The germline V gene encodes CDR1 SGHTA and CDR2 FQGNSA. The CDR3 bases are TGTGCCAGCAGCTTAACCCAGGAAAAGACTGAAGCTTTCTTT. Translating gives CASSLTQEKTEAFF.

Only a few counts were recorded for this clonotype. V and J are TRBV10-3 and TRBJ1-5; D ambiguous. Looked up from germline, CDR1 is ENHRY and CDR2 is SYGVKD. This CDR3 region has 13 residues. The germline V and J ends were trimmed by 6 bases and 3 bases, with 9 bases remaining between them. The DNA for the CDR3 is TGTGCCATCAGAGGAGGGCTCAATCAGCCCCAGCATTTT. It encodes CAIRGGLNQPQHF.

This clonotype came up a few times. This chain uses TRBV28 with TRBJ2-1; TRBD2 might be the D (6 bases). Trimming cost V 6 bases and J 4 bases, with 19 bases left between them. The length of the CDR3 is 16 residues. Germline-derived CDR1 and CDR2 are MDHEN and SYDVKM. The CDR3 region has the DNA TGTGCCAGCAGCGCCCCCGGGACTTCGGGGTACAATGAGCAGTTCTTC. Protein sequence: CASSAPGTSGYNEQFF.

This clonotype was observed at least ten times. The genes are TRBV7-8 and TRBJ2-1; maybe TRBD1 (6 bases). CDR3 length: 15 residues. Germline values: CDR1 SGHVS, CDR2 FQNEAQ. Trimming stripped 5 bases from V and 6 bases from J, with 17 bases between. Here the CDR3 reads CASSTGTHPTNEQFF. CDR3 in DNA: TGTGCCAGCAGCACCGGGACACACCCCACCAATGAGCAGTTCTTC.

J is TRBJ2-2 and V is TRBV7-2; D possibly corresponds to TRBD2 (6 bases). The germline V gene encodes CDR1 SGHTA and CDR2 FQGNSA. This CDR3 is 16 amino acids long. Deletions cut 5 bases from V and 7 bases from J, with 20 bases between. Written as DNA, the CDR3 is TGTGCCAGCAGCCCTCTCGCACTAGCCGGGGTCGGGGAGCTGTTTTTT. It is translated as CASSPLALAGVGELFF.

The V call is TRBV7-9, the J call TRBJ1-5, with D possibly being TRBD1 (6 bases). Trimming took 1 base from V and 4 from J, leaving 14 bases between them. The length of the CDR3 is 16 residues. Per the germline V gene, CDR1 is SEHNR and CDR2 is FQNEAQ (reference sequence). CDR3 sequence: CASSLGSGARNQPQHF. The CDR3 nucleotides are TGTGCCAGCAGCTTAGGGTCAGGGGCGAGGAATCAGCCCCAGCATTTT.

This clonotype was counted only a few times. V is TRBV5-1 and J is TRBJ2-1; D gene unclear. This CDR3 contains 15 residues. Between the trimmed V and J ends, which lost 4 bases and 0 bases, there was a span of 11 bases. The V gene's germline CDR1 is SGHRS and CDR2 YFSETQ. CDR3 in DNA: TGCGCCAGCAGCACCACGCGATCCTCCTACAATGAGCAGTTCTTC. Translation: CASSTTRSSYNEQFF. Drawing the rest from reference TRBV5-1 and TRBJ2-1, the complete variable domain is KAGVTQTPRYLIKTRGQQVTLSCSPISGHRSVSWYQQTPGQGLQFLFEYFSETQRNKGNFPGRFSGRQFSNSRSEMNVSTLELGDSALYLCASSTTRSSYNEQFFGPGTRLTVL.

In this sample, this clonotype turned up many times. This CDR3 reads CASSPLAGNEQFF. The CDR3 DNA follows: TGTGCCAGCAGCCCCTTAGCAGGCAATGAGCAGTTCTTC. V gene TRBV7-3 combines with J gene TRBJ2-1; D is ambiguous. The CDR3 has 13 amino acids. Trimming stripped 5 bases from V and 6 bases from J, with 11 bases between. Germline loops: CDR1 SGHTA, CDR2 FQGTGA.

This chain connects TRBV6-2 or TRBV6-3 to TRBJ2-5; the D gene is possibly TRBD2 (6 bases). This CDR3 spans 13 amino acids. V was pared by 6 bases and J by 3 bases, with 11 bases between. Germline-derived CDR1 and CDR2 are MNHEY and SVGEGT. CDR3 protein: CASRLSGEETQYF. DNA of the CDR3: TGTGCCAGCAGGCTATCGGGGGAAGAGACCCAGTACTTC.

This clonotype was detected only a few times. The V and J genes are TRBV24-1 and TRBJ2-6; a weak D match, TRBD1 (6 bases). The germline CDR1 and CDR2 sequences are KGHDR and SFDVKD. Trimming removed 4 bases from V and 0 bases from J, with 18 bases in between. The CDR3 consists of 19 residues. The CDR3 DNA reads TGTGCCACCAGTGAAACCACCCCGGGACAATTCTCTGGGGCCAACGTCCTGACTTTC. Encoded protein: CATSETTPGQFSGANVLTF.

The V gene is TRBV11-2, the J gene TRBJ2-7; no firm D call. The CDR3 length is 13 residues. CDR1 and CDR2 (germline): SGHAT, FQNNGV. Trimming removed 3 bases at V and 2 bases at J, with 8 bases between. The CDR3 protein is CASSLLEAYEQYF. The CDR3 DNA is TGTGCCAGCAGCTTGCTAGAAGCCTACGAGCAGTACTTC.